Sequencing of this T cell receptor beta chain was carried out in a study of cytomegalovirus exposure and HLA in healthy donors. Findings of the study overall: According to reports, the classifier identified cytomegalovirus status with high specificity and sensitivity.

A note on this clone: Its antigen is unidentified.

Trimming took 5 bases from V and 6 from J; bases not matched to a gene: 7. The CDR3 is 13 amino acids. The V gene's germline CDR1 is SGHVS and CDR2 FQNEAQ. PCR involved 60 Vbeta and 13 Jbeta primers. Clones were sequenced by immunoSEQ multiplex PCR, and TCRdb holds only the in-frame ones, with some missing. The table lists 60,000 to 90,000 clones, 55% to 80% of them singletons. The V call is TRBV7-8, the J call TRBJ2-7; 7 bases are shared with TRBD1. Sample: PBMCs. The TCR originated in a middle-aged man in good health and CMV-seropositive. The chain's CDR3 is CASSQMGQLEQYF. The CDR3, as DNA: TGTGCCAGCAGCCAGATGGGACAGCTCGAGCAGTACTTC.